The rows below give T cell receptor beta chains drawn from one sample of a study of PD-1 blockade in classical Hodgkin lymphoma. Libraries were prepared by immunoSEQ multiplex PCR; TCRdb keeps only in-frame clonotypes and omits some of them. The repertoire holds 24,000 or so clones, with almost 70% as singletons. The sample in question was peripheral blood mononuclear cells (PBMCs), obtained at baseline. Receptors were obtained from a human donor with classical Hodgkin lymphoma. Both conserved end residues are part of each CDR3. The D gene is left open where the match is weak. Clone size appears in some rows only: once, few, many, or a class for an expanded clone.

j_call d_call clone_size v_call cdr3_nt cdr3_aa
TRBJ2-3 - - TRBV6-1 TGTGCCAGCAGTGGCCCTACCTTAAGAGATACGCAGTATTTT CASSGPTLRDTQYF
TRBJ1-2 TRBD1 - TRBV5-1 TGCGCCAGCAGCTTGGCTGAGGACAGGGCCACCTATGGCTACACCTTC CASSLAEDRATYGYTF
TRBJ1-1 TRBD1 - TRBV6-6 TGTGCCAGCAGTCGGACAGGGCCGAACACTGAAGCTTTCTTT CASSRTGPNTEAFF
TRBJ2-2 - once TRBV19 TGTGCCAGTACCCCCCTTAGGGACTTGAACACCGGGGAGCTGTTTTTT CASTPLRDLNTGELFF
TRBJ2-2 TRBD1 few TRBV4-1 TGCGCCAGCAGCCAAGCCGCGGGACAGGTATTTGCCGGGGAGCTGTTTTTT CASSQAAGQVFAGELFF
TRBJ2-2 - - TRBV7-9 TGTGCCAGCAGCCGAGACCCACAGGGAACCACCGGGGAGCTGTTTTTT CASSRDPQGTTGELFF
TRBJ2-7 - - TRBV19 TGTGCCAGTCGGGGGTCCTACGAGCAGTACTTC CASRGSYEQYF
TRBJ2-7 TRBD2 - TRBV7-2 TGTGCCAGCAGCCGCGGGGGGAGCTCCTACGAGCAGTACTTC CASSRGGSSYEQYF
TRBJ2-2 TRBD1 once TRBV29-1 TGCAGCGTTGAAGTAAGGGACAGGGAGAACACCGGGGAGCTGTTTTTT CSVEVRDRENTGELFF
TRBJ2-3 - few TRBV5-1 TGCGCCAGCAGCCCCGGAATAGTCCCTAGCACAGATACGCAGTATTTT CASSPGIVPSTDTQYF
TRBJ2-4 - - TRBV18 TGTGCCAGCTCACCCACGGTTTTGGACATTCAGTACTTC CASSPTVLDIQYF
TRBJ2-4 - - TRBV21-1 TGTGCCAGCAGCAAAGTCAGATGGGTGCAGGACATTCAGTACTTC CASSKVRWVQDIQYF
TRBJ1-1 - - TRBV9 TGTGCCAGCAGCGTAGAGGGAACAGGGACGTTTGGAGCTTTCTTT CASSVEGTGTFGAFF
TRBJ2-1 - - TRBV4-3 TGCGCCAGCAGCCAACTACTTTACAATGAGCAGTTCTTC CASSQLLYNEQFF
TRBJ2-1 TRBD2 - TRBV4-1 TGCGCCAGCAGCCACCAAGCGGGGGAGCAGTTCTTC CASSHQAGEQFF
TRBJ1-2 - few TRBV19 TGTGCCAGTAGCACGACAGGAGAAGACTATGGCTACACCTTC CASSTTGEDYGYTF
TRBJ2-1 TRBD2 - TRBV10-2 TGCGCCAGCAGTGAGTCAGGACTAGCGGGGGACACCTACAATGAGCAGTTCTTC CASSESGLAGDTYNEQFF
TRBJ2-5 TRBD1 - TRBV4-1 TGCGCCAGCAGCCAATTGACAGGGATTCAGGAGACCCAGTACTTC CASSQLTGIQETQYF
TRBJ2-1 TRBD2 few TRBV19 TGTGCCAGTTCCCGTGGAATTTGGACTAGCGGGGGTGGTAGTGAGCAGTTCTTC CASSRGIWTSGGGSEQFF
TRBJ1-1 - - TRBV6-6 TGTGCCATCGCCCTCGGGGGGCAGGGCACTGAAGCTTTCTTT CAIALGGQGTEAFF
TRBJ1-1 - - TRBV5-6 TGTGCCAGCAGCTTGGCCTGGGGGGCCACTGAAGCTTTCTTT CASSLAWGATEAFF
TRBJ2-1 TRBD1 - TRBV5-1 TGCGCCAGCAGTCGGGACAGGGTTAATGAGCAGTTCTTC CASSRDRVNEQFF
TRBJ2-7 - - TRBV6-5 TGTGCCAGCAGTGCAACAGGGTCGGCTTACTACGAGCAGTACTTC CASSATGSAYYEQYF
TRBJ2-1 TRBD2 - TRBV5-6 TGTGCCAGCAGCAGGGGAGGACTAGCGGGGGGATTGAATGAGCAGTTCTTC CASSRGGLAGGLNEQFF
TRBJ2-3 TRBD1 - TRBV7-2 TGTGCCAGCAGCTTATTAGGACAGGGGGTAGACACGCAGTATTTT CASSLLGQGVDTQYF
TRBJ2-7 TRBD2 - TRBV5-1 TGCGCCAGTCGGGACTACTACGAGCAGTACTTC CASRDYYEQYF
TRBJ2-3 TRBD1 - TRBV10-3 TGTGCCATCACCGCGGGACAGGGGGGCACAGATACGCAGTATTTT CAITAGQGGTDTQYF
TRBJ2-7 TRBD1 - TRBV27 TGTGCCAGCAGACCGACAGGGTTCTACGAGCAGTACTTC CASRPTGFYEQYF
TRBJ1-1 TRBD1 - TRBV18 TGTGCCAGCTCACTAGGACAGGGGTGGAGTGCTTTCTTT CASSLGQGWSAFF
TRBJ1-2 - - TRBV9 TGTGCCAGCAGCCCCGTCGTAGGGAGCAACTATGGCTACACCTTC CASSPVVGSNYGYTF
TRBJ1-1 - - TRBV7-9 TGTGCCAGCAGCCCCACAGCAGTTGAAGCTTTCTTT CASSPTAVEAFF
TRBJ2-1 TRBD2 few TRBV27 TGTGCCAGCAGGACTAGCGGCTACAATGAGCAGTTCTTC CASRTSGYNEQFF
TRBJ1-3 - - TRBV4-1 TGCGCCAGCAGCCAAGATCAAGGGGCTGGAGGAAACACCATATATTTT CASSQDQGAGGNTIYF
TRBJ2-7 TRBD1 - TRBV5-8 TGTGCCAGCAGGCCCTTCCAGGGGGCCTCCTACGAGCAGTACTTC CASRPFQGASYEQYF
TRBJ1-2 - - TRBV11-2 TGTGCCAGCAGCTTAGCCCCCAGGGGCAGGGGAAACTATGGCTACACCTTC CASSLAPRGRGNYGYTF
TRBJ2-2 - medium-sized TRBV9 TGTGCCAGCAGCGTATTTGCTAGCGAAACCGGGGAGCTGTTTTTT CASSVFASETGELFF
TRBJ1-2 - - TRBV7-9 TGTGCCAGCAGCGGCCGGGGCCCTAACTATGGCTACACCTTC CASSGRGPNYGYTF
TRBJ2-1 - - TRBV11-2 TGTGCCAGCAGCTTAGTGGGGGGCGGAGATGAGCAGTTCTTC CASSLVGGGDEQFF
TRBJ1-6 TRBD1 - TRBV27 TGTGCCAGCAGTTTATTCGGGGACAGGGGTAATTCACCCCTCCACTTT CASSLFGDRGNSPLHF
TRBJ2-7 TRBD1 - TRBV4-2 TGTGCCAGCAGCCAACCGCAGGGGGTCGAGCAGTACTTC CASSQPQGVEQYF
TRBJ1-3 - - TRBV10-3 TGTGCCATCTCCGGGCCAGGTACCATCTCTGGAAACACCATATATTTT CAISGPGTISGNTIYF
TRBJ2-1 TRBD2 - TRBV4-3 TGCGCCAGCAGCCAAGATTCGGCGGGGGGTTCGGGAGAGCAGTTCTTC CASSQDSAGGSGEQFF
TRBJ2-3 - - TRBV5-1 TGCGCCAGCAGCCCCTGGACCAGACCAGATACGCAGTATTTT CASSPWTRPDTQYF
TRBJ1-3 - - TRBV15 TGTGCCACCAGCAGAGAGGACAGTTACTCTGGAAACACCATATATTTT CATSREDSYSGNTIYF
TRBJ1-2 TRBD1 - TRBV28 TGTGCCAGCAGTTTACCGGGACAGGGGGCGATAGGCTACACCTTC CASSLPGQGAIGYTF
TRBJ1-6 - - TRBV19 TGTGCCAGTAGTATAGGGGGCAGCTTCTATAATTCACCCCTCCACTTT CASSIGGSFYNSPLHF
TRBJ2-7 TRBD1 few TRBV27 TGTGCCAGCAGTATCTCCGGGGACAGCAGAACCTACGAGCAGTACTTC CASSISGDSRTYEQYF
TRBJ1-5 - - TRBV28 TGTGCCAGCGAAGAGATTTACAGAGATCAGCCCCAGCATTTT CASEEIYRDQPQHF
TRBJ2-1 TRBD2 few TRBV28 TGTGCCAGCAGTTTGATAGCGGGGGTATACAATGAGCAGTTCTTC CASSLIAGVYNEQFF
TRBJ1-1 - - TRBV6-5 TGTGCCAGCAGTTACGGGCTCTGGGGGGGAGCTTTCTTT CASSYGLWGGAFF
TRBJ2-1 TRBD1 - TRBV7-2 TGTGCCAGCAGCTTGTTGACAGGGGAGAGCTCCTACAATGAGCAGTTCTTC CASSLLTGESSYNEQFF
TRBJ2-7 - medium-sized TRBV6-5 TGTGCCAGCAGTTACCGACTCAACCAGGGGTACGAGCAGTACTTC CASSYRLNQGYEQYF
TRBJ2-2 - - TRBV4-3 TGCGCCAGCAGCCAAGACTACAGGGTGGCCGGGGAGCTGTTTTTT CASSQDYRVAGELFF